The 27 T cell receptor beta chains listed next were all sequenced from one sample in a study of T cell responses to AZD1222 COVID-19 vaccine (dated by TCRdb to about 2021). The time point label, as the study defines it: baseline before first vaccination. The treatment or condition label of this sample denotes: meningococcal conjugate vaccine given as trial control. Library generation was performed with the immunoSEQ multiplex PCR assay. TCRdb obtained this table from immuneACCESS and retained in-frame rearrangements with V and J assigned. These tables miss some clones; where compared with another copy, unresolved V genes account for less than half of the shortfall, and the remainder is unexplained. Counted in this sample were some 150,000 clones; more than 70% of them appeared once. Roughly 3.5% of the sample goes to the ten largest clones. This specimen consisted of peripheral blood, obtained on day 0 of MenACWY control vaccination. Source of these receptors: an adult in good health.

The chain links TRBV10-3 to TRBJ1-2; D might be TRBD1 (6 bases). The CDR3 runs to 15 residues. Germline CDR1 ENHRY, CDR2 SYGVKD. The V gene lost 0 bases and the J gene lost 4 bases, with 12 bases spanning the gap. Here the CDR3 reads CAISESGRGGYGYTF. CDR3 coding DNA: TGTGCCATCAGTGAGTCGGGCAGGGGAGGCTATGGCTACACCTTC.

The V and J genes are TRBV2 and TRBJ1-5, with D perhaps TRBD1 (5 bases). V was shortened by 5 bases and J by 2 bases, with 22 bases between the two germline ends. Germline CDR1 is SNHLY and CDR2 is FYNNEI. The CDR3 runs to 18 residues. The CDR3 coding sequence is TGTGCCAGCAGTCTAGCCGGGACGGCTCCTATTGGCAATCAGCCCCAGCATTTT. It yields the protein CASSLAGTAPIGNQPQHF.

The chain is built from TRBV6-5 and TRBJ1-2, with D unclear. Per germline, CDR1 MNHEY and CDR2 SVGAGI. V was pared by 6 bases and J by 8 bases, with 10 bases between. This CDR3 has 11 amino acids. The CDR3: CASRDLGGYTF. CDR3 bases: TGTGCCAGCAGAGACCTAGGAGGCTACACCTTC.

The chain employs TRBV4-1 and TRBJ1-1; TRBD1 matches at 8 bases. The CDR3 extends over 16 amino acids. Germline-derived CDR1 and CDR2 are MGHRA and YSYEKL. The V and J ends lost 1 base and 1 base, in that order; junction bases with no gene match: 5. The CDR3 region has the DNA TGCGCCAGCAGCCAAGTGGGACAGGTGGGGAACACTGAAGCTTTCTTT. This codes for CASSQVGQVGNTEAFF.

The chain carries TRBV19 and TRBJ1-1; possibly TRBD1 for D (6 bases). The V and J ends lost 1 base and 1 base respectively, with 7 bases between them. Looked up from germline, CDR1 is LNHDA and CDR2 is SQIVND (reference sequence). The CDR3 runs to 14 residues. The CDR3 loop is CASSIGRGNTEAFF. In DNA form, the CDR3 reads TGTGCCAGTAGTATAGGCAGGGGGAACACTGAAGCTTTCTTT.

The rearrangement links TRBV9 to TRBJ1-5; 11 positions agree with TRBD1. The germline gives CDR1 SGDLS, CDR2 YYNGEE. The CDR3 totals 14 residues. The V and J ends lost 4 bases and 8 bases, in that order; junction bases with no gene match: 5. The CDR3 loop is CASSPGQGEEPQHF. CDR3 nucleotides: TGTGCCAGCAGCCCGGGACAGGGGGAAGAGCCCCAGCATTTT. Complete variable domain (other parts from reference TRBV9 and TRBJ1-5): DSGVTQTPKHLITATGQRVTLRCSPRSGDLSVYWYQQSLDQGLQFLIQYYNGEERAKGNILERFSAQQFPDLHSELNLSSLELGDSALYFCASSPGQGEEPQHFGDGTRLSIL.

The J gene is TRBJ2-3, the V gene TRBV11-3, with D possibly being TRBD1 (6 bases). The CDR3 is made up of 17 amino acids. The germline CDR1 and CDR2 sequences are SGHNT and YENEEA. Trimming shortened V by 1 base and J by 4 bases, and 18 bases separated the two germline ends. CDR3: CASSLVRVRGIADTQYF. In nucleotides, the CDR3 is TGTGCCAGCAGCTTAGTGAGAGTCAGGGGCATCGCAGATACGCAGTATTTT.

The chain couples TRBV18 to TRBJ2-5; no clear D gene. V was pared by 0 bases and J by 5 bases, with 10 bases between. Germline loops: CDR1 KGHSH, CDR2 LQKENI. The CDR3 is 14 residues long. The CDR3 region has the DNA TGTGCCAGCTCACCACCCTCCCAGGTGGAGACCCAGTACTTC. This translates into CASSPPSQVETQYF.

The chain links TRBV7-9 to TRBJ1-2, with a tentative D call TRBD1 (6 bases). Germline values: CDR1 SEHNR, CDR2 FQNEAQ (reference sequence). Trimming pared 3 bases from V and 8 bases from J, leaving 10 bases between. This CDR3 region has 12 residues. CDR3 in DNA: TGTGCCAGCAGCTTCCCAGGGGTGGGCTACACCTTC. This codes for CASSFPGVGYTF.

This clone turned up a few times. The DNA of the CDR3 is TGTGCCTGGATACTAGCGGGGGGCACTAGCACAGATACGCAGTATTTT. Residues: CAWILAGGTSTDTQYF. The chain employs TRBV30 and TRBJ2-3, with 12 bases fitting TRBD2. The CDR3 covers 16 residues. The junction had 5 bases not matched to a gene; V was cut back by 4 bases and J by 0 bases. The V gene's germline CDR1 is GTSNPN and CDR2 SVGIG (reference sequence).

This chain joins TRBV19 and TRBJ1-2; no reliable D call. Germline V gene sequence: CDR1 LNHDA, CDR2 SQIVND (reference sequence). The CDR3 totals 16 residues. Trimming removed 7 bases at V and 0 bases at J, with 18 bases between. In DNA form, the CDR3 reads TGTGCCAGTAACCCGACAAGAGGTTTATCTAACTATGGCTACACCTTC. Amino acids: CASNPTRGLSNYGYTF.

The rearrangement uses TRBV27 and TRBJ2-7; 9 nucleotides align to TRBD2. Per the germline V gene, CDR1 is MNHEY and CDR2 is SMNVEV (reference sequence). J lost 0 bases, V lost 6 bases, and 6 bases had no gene match. CDR3 length: 15 residues. CDR3 loop: CASSDSGRGSYEQYF. The CDR3 nucleotides read TGTGCCAGCAGCGATAGCGGGAGAGGCTCCTACGAGCAGTACTTC.

The chain combines TRBV4-1 with TRBJ1-2; D may be TRBD1 (6 bases). CDR3 length: 15 residues. Germline V CDR1 and CDR2: MGHRA, YSYEKL. V was trimmed by 1 base and J by 2 bases, leaving 11 bases between them. The CDR3 DNA is TGCGCCAGCAGCCAAGTGGTACAGGGCAACTATGGCTACACCTTC. Protein product: CASSQVVQGNYGYTF.

The gene calls are TRBV6-5 and TRBJ2-7; 15 nucleotides line up with TRBD2. Germline-derived CDR1 and CDR2 are MNHEY and SVGAGI. The CDR3 is 15 residues long. Trimming took 6 bases from V and 6 from J; bases not matched to a gene: 6. As DNA, the CDR3 is TGTGCCAGCAGAGGACTAGCGGGAGGGCCTGGCGAGCAGTACTTC. This gives the protein CASRGLAGGPGEQYF.

The chain has TRBV5-4 and TRBJ1-2; 8 bases are shared with TRBD1. Germline V CDR1 and CDR2: SGHNT, YYREEE (reference sequence). CDR3 length: 14 amino acids. The V and J ends lost 4 bases and 6 bases, in that order; junction bases with no gene match: 8. The CDR3 spells CASSLGRGHDGYTF. CDR3 nucleotide sequence: TGTGCCAGCAGCCTAGGCAGGGGGCATGATGGCTACACCTTC.

The chain is built from TRBV5-5 and TRBJ2-7; no clear D gene. V was clipped by 0 bases and J by 2 bases, with 6 bases between them. Germline V gene lookup returns CDR1 SGHKS and CDR2 YYEKEE (reference sequence). The CDR3 length is 13 residues. The CDR3 protein is CASSLDITYEQYF. The DNA for the CDR3 is TGTGCCAGCAGCTTGGACATTACCTACGAGCAGTACTTC.

The chain employs TRBV15 and TRBJ2-5; D is unresolved. V shed 0 bases and J shed 4 bases, with 12 bases lying between them. The germline gives CDR1 LNHNV, CDR2 YYDKDF (reference sequence). The length of the CDR3 is 15 residues. DNA of the CDR3: TGTGCCACCAGCAGAGATCTCGTTATTGCAGAGACCCAGTACTTC. Protein: CATSRDLVIAETQYF.

This chain joins TRBV4-2 and TRBJ2-6, with no clear D. The CDR3 is made up of 16 amino acids. Trimming removed 0 bases from V and 2 bases from J, with 8 bases in between. The germline V gene encodes CDR1 LGHNA and CDR2 YNFKEQ. The CDR3 DNA reads as TGTGCCAGCAGCCAAGATATCGGTACTGGGGCCAACGTCCTGACTTTC. Its protein product is CASSQDIGTGANVLTF.

This rearrangement joins TRBV5-8 to TRBJ1-5, with a possible D match to TRBD1 (6 bases). Germline V gene data show CDR1 as SGHTS and CDR2 as YDEGEE. This CDR3 region has 15 residues. Trimming took off 4 bases at V and 4 bases at J, with 15 bases between the two ends. In DNA form, the CDR3 reads TGTGCCAGCAGCGCCCTCGAGGGGGGAAATCAGCCCCAGCATTTT. Translation: CASSALEGGNQPQHF.

The genes are TRBV7-9 and TRBJ2-7, with D perhaps TRBD2 (5 bases). The CDR3 length is 16 residues. CDR1 is SEHNR and CDR2 is FQNEAQ in the germline V gene (reference sequence). Trimming left V 6 bases short and J 1 base short, with 19 bases between. The CDR3, as DNA: TGTGCCAGCAGTTCTAGAGTGGGAGAAGGTTCCTACGAGCAGTACTTC. As protein: CASSSRVGEGSYEQYF.

The chain links TRBV7-3 to TRBJ2-1; D is uncertain. Germline CDR1 reads SGHTA; CDR2 reads FQGTGA. This CDR3 region has 15 residues. V dropped 5 bases and J dropped 2 bases, with 13 bases sitting between them. The CDR3 DNA follows: TGTGCCAGCAGCCTAGGCCCACTCCCCTACAATGAGCAGTTCTTC. Amino acids: CASSLGPLPYNEQFF.

The gene calls are TRBV7-2 and TRBJ2-5; the D gene is possibly TRBD1 (6 bases). The CDR3 is 15 amino acids. Trimming left V 1 base short and J 5 bases short, with 14 bases between. In germline, CDR1 is SGHTA, CDR2 FQGNSA. CDR3 sequence reads: CASSLVGARVETQYF. The CDR3 nucleotides read TGTGCCAGCAGCTTAGTGGGGGCCAGGGTGGAGACCCAGTACTTC.

The V and J genes are TRBV11-2 and TRBJ1-4; D is ambiguous. V lost 5 bases to trimming and J lost 0 bases, with 13 bases between them. The CDR3 consists of 16 residues. The V gene's germline CDR1 is SGHAT and CDR2 FQNNGV. CDR3 amino acids: CASSRRRLATNEKLFF. The CDR3 coding sequence is TGTGCCAGCAGCCGTCGCAGGCTTGCAACTAATGAAAAACTGTTTTTT.

The chain couples TRBV7-8 to TRBJ2-7; the D is unclear. The CDR3 contains 14 residues. Germline V gene data show CDR1 as SGHVS and CDR2 as FQNEAQ. Trimming left V 4 bases short and J 0 bases short, with 10 bases between. The CDR3 protein is CASSSGPYSYEQYF. The CDR3 DNA is TGTGCCAGCAGCTCGGGCCCCTACTCCTACGAGCAGTACTTC.

V usage is TRBV2 and J usage is TRBJ1-3, with D unresolved. Trimming removed 7 bases at V and 7 bases at J, with 14 bases between. This CDR3 is 13 amino acids long. Germline V gives CDR1 SNHLY, CDR2 FYNNEI. In DNA, the CDR3 is TGTGCCAGCATGAGTCGAGGAGGGAACACCATATATTTT. It encodes CASMSRGGNTIYF.

The chain is built from TRBV27 and TRBJ2-2; D is unclear. The V end lost 9 bases, the J end lost 3 bases, and 8 bases lay between the germline ends. This CDR3 spans 12 amino acids. The V gene's germline CDR1 is MNHEY and CDR2 SMNVEV (reference sequence). This CDR3 reads CASQGYTGELFF. The CDR3 region has the DNA TGTGCCAGTCAAGGGTACACCGGGGAGCTGTTTTTT.

The chain recombines TRBV7-2 with TRBJ1-6; tentative D call: TRBD1 (5 bases). The CDR3 sequence is 15 residues long. The V end lost 1 base, the J end lost 5 bases, and 9 bases lay between the germline ends. Germline values: CDR1 SGHTA, CDR2 FQGNSA. CDR3 residues: CASSLVATDNSPLHF. For the CDR3, the DNA is TGTGCCAGCAGCTTAGTAGCGACAGATAATTCACCCCTCCACTTT.